The T cell receptor beta chain described here comes from a study of CD8 T cells in Susac syndrome. The CDR3 has 16 amino acids. The trim removed 6 bases at V and 7 bases at J, leaving 14 bases unmatched. The V gene's germline CDR1 is SGHTA and CDR2 FQGNSA. RNA was extracted with the RNeasy kit, and a quantity of 0.5 to 1 ug was reverse transcribed using random hexamers. Amplification of TCR beta CDR3 across 54 Vbeta and 13 Jbeta was performed with immunoSEQ multiplex PCR. TCRdb reprocessed the immunoSEQ multiplex PCR reads with MiXCR, giving one entry per CDR3 protein. The sample contains 200,000 to 300,000 distinct CDR3 sequences, roughly 95% of which appear only once. TCR beta sequences were obtained from blood CD8+ and CD4+ T cells. TEMRA cells were enriched by FACS, and CD4+ and CD8+ T cells were negatively isolated.

The gene calls are TRBV7-2 and TRBJ2-2; 7 nucleotides match TRBD1. The receptor's source is a human donor with multiple sclerosis. The specimen was CD4+ T cells from PBMCs. The chain's CDR3 is CASSSSWDSLFGELFF. DNA of the CDR3: TGTGCCAGCAGTTCGTCATGGGACAGCTTATTCGGGGAGCTGTTTTTT.